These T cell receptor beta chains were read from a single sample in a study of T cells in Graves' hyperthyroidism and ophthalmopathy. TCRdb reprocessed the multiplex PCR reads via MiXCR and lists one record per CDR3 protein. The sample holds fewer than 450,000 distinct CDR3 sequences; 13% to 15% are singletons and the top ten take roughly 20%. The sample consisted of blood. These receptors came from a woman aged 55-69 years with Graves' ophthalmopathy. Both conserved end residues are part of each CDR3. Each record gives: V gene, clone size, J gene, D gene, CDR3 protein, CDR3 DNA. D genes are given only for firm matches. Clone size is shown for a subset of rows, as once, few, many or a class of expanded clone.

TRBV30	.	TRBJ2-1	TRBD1	CAWTGGFSYNEQSF	TGTGCCTGGACAGGGGGCTTCTCCTACAATGAGCAGTCCTTC
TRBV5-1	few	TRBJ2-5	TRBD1	CASSSGQVPPVQETQYF	TGCGCCAGCAGCAGCGGACAGGTCCCCCCAGTACAAGAGACCCAGTACTTC
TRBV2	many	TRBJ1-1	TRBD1	CASREPGQPNTEAFF	TGTGCCAGCAGGGAGCCGGGACAGCCGAACACTGAAGCTTTCTTT
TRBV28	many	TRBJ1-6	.	CASSSHLRDIDNSPLHF	TGTGCCAGCAGTTCTCATCTCCGGGACATCGATAATTCACCCCTCCACTTT
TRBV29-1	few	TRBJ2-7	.	CSVEDRKPNEQYF	TGCAGCGTTGAAGATCGAAAGCCGAACGAGCAGTACTTC
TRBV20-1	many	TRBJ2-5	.	CSAGVAGRLETQYF	TGCAGTGCTGGAGTGGCAGGGCGATTAGAGACCCAGTACTTC
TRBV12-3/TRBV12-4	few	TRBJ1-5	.	CASSQAANQPQHF	TGTGCCAGCAGTCAAGCAGCAAATCAGCCCCAGCATTTT
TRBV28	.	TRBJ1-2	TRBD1	CATPAYRGRSNYGYTF	TGTGCCACCCCTGCCTACAGGGGCCGATCTAACTATGGCTACACCTTC
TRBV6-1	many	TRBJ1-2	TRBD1	CASRRQGGYTF	TGTGCCAGCAGAAGACAGGGCGGCTACACCTTC
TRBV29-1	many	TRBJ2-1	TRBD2	CSVEGRVSYNEQFF	TGCAGCGTTGAGGGGAGGGTAAGCTACAATGAGCAGTTCTTC
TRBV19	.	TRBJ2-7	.	CASSTPGVGHLEQYF	TGTGCCAGTAGTACCCCGGGAGTCGGTCACCTCGAGCAGTACTTC
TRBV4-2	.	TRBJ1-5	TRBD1	CASSLQGKEQPQHF	TGTGCCAGCAGCCTACAGGGGAAGGAACAGCCCCAGCATTTT
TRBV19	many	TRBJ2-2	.	CASRRAASNTGELFF	TGTGCCAGTAGACGGGCAGCGTCGAACACCGGGGAGCTGTTTTTT
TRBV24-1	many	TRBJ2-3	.	CATGAATDTQYF	TGTGCCACTGGGGCAGCCACAGATACGCAGTATTTT
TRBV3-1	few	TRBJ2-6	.	CASSHRAGANVLTF	TGTGCCAGCAGTCACAGGGCTGGGGCCAACGTCCTGACTTTC
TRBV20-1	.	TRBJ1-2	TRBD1	CSALRTGAHGYGYTF	TGCAGTGCATTAAGGACAGGGGCCCATGGCTATGGCTACACCTTC
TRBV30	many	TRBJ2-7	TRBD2	CAWRPSGYEQYF	TGTGCCTGGAGGCCTAGCGGCTACGAGCAGTACTTC